This entry features one T cell receptor beta chain sequence. The clone's antigen remains unknown. Qualities for individual bases were not recorded, and no much larger clone is one base off. Preparation of the library involved PCR. TCR sequencing of DNA from cultured CD4+ T cells used the Oncomine TCR Beta short-read assay at the Johns Hopkins FTIC core. The QIAamp micro DNA kit was used to extract genomic DNA from the cultured CD4+ T cells. The Oncomine TCR Beta libraries from cultured CD4+ T cells were pooled using unique dual indexes and then sequenced on an Illumina iSeq 100. Turning to the authors' computational methods: Non-productive sequences were removed, and CDR3s that did not start with C, did not end with F or W, or were shorter than 7 amino acids were discarded. The MANAFEST web application identified antigen-specific clonotypes by comparing peptide-stimulated wells against reference wells and other culture wells. An FDR below 0.05, an odds ratio above 5, and a productive frequency above 0.1% in at least two of three replicate wells were required for clones to be considered positive. Clonotypes that were significantly expanded in both SARS-CoV-2 spike wells and at least one common cold coronavirus spike condition were defined as cross-reactive. Using R version 3.6.1, CDR3 homology was evaluated through Levenshtein distances (stringdist) along with unrooted phylogenetic trees (ape). Clones were called with MiXCR by TCRdb after fastp trimmed the public reads at Q25, and only in-frame beta chains were retained. Entries are consolidated by CDR3 protein sequence, retaining the most common genes and DNA. TCRdb assigned the V and J calls; the authors' analysis was not used. The sample records under 11,000 distinct CDR3 sequences, 44% of which are singletons. In total, the top ten clones hold over 35% of the sample.

The treatment or condition label, as the study defines it: roughly ten-day PBMC culture with coronavirus spike peptide pools or control peptides (ViraFEST assay). The ViraFEST assay was used in the study, in which antigen-specific T cells were expanded with peptide pools and expanded clonotypes were subsequently identified by TCR sequencing. Positive SARS-CoV-2 PCR tests in the convalescent patients dated from March to December 2020, before Alpha, Beta and Delta variants emerged in the United States. Each well held two million PBMCs cultured with roughly 10 ug/ml peptide pools in IMDM containing around 5% human AB serum and 7.5 to 10 IU/ml IL-2. Half of the culture medium was replaced with fresh IL-2-containing medium on days 3 and 7. Once the cells had been in culture for about 10 days, the EasySep CD4+ T cell isolation kit was used to isolate CD4+ T cells by negative selection. Ficoll-Paque Plus gradient centrifugation was used to isolate PBMCs from whole blood, and the isolated PBMCs were then either used fresh or cryopreserved at -140C. Triplicate wells were generally used for each culture condition.

The germline V gene sets CDR1 to SGHRS and CDR2 to YFSETQ. Spanning cysteine to phenylalanine, the CDR3 consists of 15 amino acids. The CDR3 DNA has 45 bases and is translated from base 1. The trim is 0 bases for V and 7 bases for J, with a gap of 11 bases between the germline ends. This sample was taken from a study of vaccination and CD4 T cells after COVID-19 (dated by TCRdb to the early 2020s). As for the study more broadly: Convalescent patients had a positive SARS-CoV-2 result on nasal swab PCR, and of these patients, several had mild disease and one had severe disease. The convalescent cohort included six males and four females, with two Hispanic individuals, seven Caucasians, two Asians and one multiracial person. In around nine COVID-19 convalescent patients and a handful of infection-naive healthy vaccine recipients, the spike-specific CD4+ TCR repertoire before mRNA vaccination was compared with the repertoire after mRNA vaccination. Participants received two doses of either the Pfizer-BioNTech BNT162b2 vaccine (n=8) or the Moderna mRNA-1273 vaccine (n=2). Culture stimuli were overlapping spike peptide pools from SARS-CoV-2 and from the common cold coronaviruses HCoV-NL63, HCoV-OC43 and HCoV-229E. Post-COVID blood samples from convalescent patients were collected a median of roughly 100 days after diagnosis, with a range of about 35 to 180 days. Control cultures used a CEFX viral epitope pool as positive control, an HIV-1 Nef peptide pool as negative control, or no peptide. Post-vaccine blood samples were taken a median of approximately 70 days after the second vaccine dose, with a range of about 14 to 241 days.

Results and caveats for the whole study, not just this receptor: An increase in the median number of SARS-CoV-2-reactive clonotypes from 20 to 25 after infection to a few dozen after vaccination was observed, but the change was not found to be significant. Of the vaccine-specific clones found in convalescent patients, nearly all (304 of 307) were mono-reactive for SARS-CoV-2 spike instead of being cross-reactive with common cold coronaviruses. In convalescent patients, a median 86.3% of post-vaccine SARS-CoV-2-reactive clones were detected only after vaccination, and vaccine-specific priming was suggested by this finding. The study included relatively few convalescent patients and did not analyze early timepoints after natural infection.

The chain is encoded by TRBV5-1 joined to TRBJ1-6; TRBD1 might be the D gene, on 5 matching bases. The TCR originated in a human donor who had recovered from COVID-19. Sequenced: CD4+ T cells from blood, cultured in vitro. This receptor carries the CDR3 CASSLAPGTNSPLHF. The nucleotide sequence is TGCGCCAGCAGCTTGGCACCAGGGACGAATTCACCCCTCCACTTT.